This entry features one T cell receptor (beta chain) sequence. Its antigen remains unknown. Germline assignment: CDR1 SGHAT and CDR2 FQNNGV. CDR3 length: 17 residues. Germline trimming cut 8 bases from V and 4 bases from J; bases unmatched to any gene: 12. The sample comes from a study of cytomegalovirus exposure and HLA in healthy donors. The PCR was carried out with 60 Vbeta primers and 13 Jbeta primers. Profiled with immunoSEQ multiplex PCR; TCRdb holds only in-frame clones, not every one. The sample holds approximately 110,000 clones, roughly 80% seen once. Study-wide findings and caveats: Upon later analysis, HLA-associated TCR beta chains proved more clonally expanded than other, equally common chains. Links to common viral pathogens appeared, in a later analysis, for several of the most significant clusters. Of the V segments, some could not be distinguished, including TRBV6-2 and TRBV6-3, and were excluded.

Material for sequencing was PBMCs. This TCR came from a woman in her 40s in good health and CMV-seronegative. The chain links TRBV11-2 to TRBJ2-2; 11 positions agree with TRBD2. The CDR3 region has the DNA TGTGCCAGCCCGCCGGATCTTAGCGGGGGGGTCACCGGGGAGCTGTTTTTT. Translation gives CASPPDLSGGVTGELFF.